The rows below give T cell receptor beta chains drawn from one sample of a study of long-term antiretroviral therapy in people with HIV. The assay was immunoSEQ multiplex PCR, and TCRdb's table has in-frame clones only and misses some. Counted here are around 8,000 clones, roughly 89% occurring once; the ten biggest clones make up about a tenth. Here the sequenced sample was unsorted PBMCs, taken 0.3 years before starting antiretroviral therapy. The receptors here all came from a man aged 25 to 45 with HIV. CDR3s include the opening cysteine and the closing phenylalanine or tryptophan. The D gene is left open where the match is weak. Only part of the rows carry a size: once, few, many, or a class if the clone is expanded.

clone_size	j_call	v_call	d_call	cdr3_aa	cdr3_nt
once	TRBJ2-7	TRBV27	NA	CASSPQGGRAYEQYF	TGTGCCAGCAGTCCGCAGGGGGGCCGAGCCTACGAGCAGTACTTC
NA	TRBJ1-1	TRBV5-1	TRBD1	CASTRTGQTNTEAFF	TGCGCCAGCACTCGAACGGGACAGACGAACACTGAAGCTTTCTTT
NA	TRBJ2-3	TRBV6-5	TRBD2	CASSSGLAGGLDTQYF	TGTGCCAGCAGTTCTGGACTAGCGGGAGGGCTGGATACGCAGTATTTT
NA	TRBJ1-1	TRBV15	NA	CATSIQTNTEAFF	TGTGCCACCAGCATACAGACGAACACTGAAGCTTTCTTT
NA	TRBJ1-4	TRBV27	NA	CASSLFWGPTNEKLFF	TGTGCCAGCAGTTTATTTTGGGGTCCAACTAATGAAAAACTGTTTTTT
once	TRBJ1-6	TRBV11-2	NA	CASSLGGGITSPLHF	TGTGCCAGCAGCTTAGGGGGGGGAATTACTTCACCCCTCCACTTT
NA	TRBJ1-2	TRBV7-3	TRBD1	CASSPQGQTLYGYTF	TGTGCCAGCAGCCCCCAGGGACAGACTCTCTATGGCTACACCTTC
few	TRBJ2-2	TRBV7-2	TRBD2	CASSLGWRGILNTGELFF	TGTGCCAGCAGCTTAGGCTGGCGGGGGATTCTGAACACCGGGGAGCTGTTTTTT
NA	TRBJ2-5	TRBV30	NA	CASSGGEYQETQYF	TGTGCCTCCTCAGGGGGGGAGTACCAAGAGACCCAGTACTTC
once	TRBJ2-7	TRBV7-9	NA	CASSSFRGDSYEQYF	TGTGCCAGCAGCTCGTTTAGGGGTGACAGCTACGAGCAGTACTTC
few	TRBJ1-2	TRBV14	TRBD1	CASSPGGTLYGYTF	TGTGCCAGCAGCCCAGGGGGCACCCTATATGGCTACACCTTC
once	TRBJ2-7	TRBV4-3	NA	CASSQVDSGNLGLYEQYF	TGCGCCAGCAGCCAAGTGGACTCAGGGAACCTGGGTCTCTACGAGCAGTACTTC
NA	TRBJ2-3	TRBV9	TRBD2	CASSARAGTSPDTQYF	TGTGCCAGCAGCGCTCGCGCCGGGACTAGCCCCGATACGCAGTATTTT
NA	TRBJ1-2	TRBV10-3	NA	CAIAGQGHGYTF	TGTGCCATTGCCGGGCAGGGCCATGGCTACACCTTC
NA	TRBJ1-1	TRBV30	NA	CAWVQNTEAFF	TGTGCCTGGGTACAGAACACTGAAGCTTTCTTT
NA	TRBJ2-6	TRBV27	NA	CASGEISGANVLTF	TGTGCCAGCGGGGAGATATCTGGGGCCAACGTCCTGACTTTC
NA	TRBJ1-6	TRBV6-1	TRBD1	CASSETIGTGDSPLHF	TGTGCCAGCAGTGAAACCATCGGGACAGGAGATTCACCCCTCCACTTT
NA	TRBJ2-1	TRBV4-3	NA	CASSQDEATWLDYNEQFF	TGCGCCAGCAGCCAAGATGAGGCTACCTGGCTGGATTACAATGAGCAGTTCTTC